The 14 T cell receptor beta chains presented below share a single source sample, sequenced in a study of graft-versus-host responses after intestinal transplantation. What these receptors recognize is not known. Data came from immunoSEQ multiplex PCR; TCRdb stores just in-frame clones and leaves some out. The repertoire holds 90,000 to 95,000 clones, with under 95% as singletons. Sample: unstimulated CD8+ T cells sorted from spleen or lymph node cells, taken before intestinal transplant. The source is a human donor who received an intestinal transplant.

This sequence joins TRBV11-3 and TRBJ1-1; D may be TRBD1 (6 bases). CDR3 length: 13 residues. Germline-derived CDR1 and CDR2 are SGHNT and YENEEA. V was clipped by 0 bases and J by 5 bases, with 7 bases between them. The chain's CDR3 is CASSLEGGTEAFF. CDR3 coding DNA: TGTGCCAGCAGCTTAGAAGGGGGAACTGAAGCTTTCTTT.

Comment on this clone: The sample holds other DNA sequences that translate to the same CDR3. The genes are TRBV5-1 and TRBJ1-1, with unresolved D. CDR3 length: 11 amino acids. Trimming took off 1 base at V and 2 bases at J, with 0 bases between the two ends. Germline V lookup: CDR1 SGHRS, CDR2 YFSETQ. The CDR3 is CASSLNTEAFF. As DNA, the CDR3 is TGCGCCAGCAGCTTGAACACTGAAGCTTTCTTT.

Regarding this clone: Relative to the germline gene, one junction end is altered; a read error may explain this. This chain uses TRBV4-1 with TRBJ2-7, with D hard to call. The CDR3 consists of 16 residues. Germline CDR1 MGHRA, CDR2 YSYEKL. In DNA, the CDR3 is TGTGCCAGCAGCCAAGACCCAGTGCAGAGCTCCTACGAGCAGTACTTC. Translated: CASSQDPVQSSYEQYF.

This clone was observed a single time. The CDR3 reads CASSRSGRGYEQYF. CDR3 in DNA: TGTGCCAGCAGCCGTAGCGGGAGGGGATACGAGCAGTACTTC. This sequence joins TRBV27 and TRBJ2-7; TRBD2 matches 11 bases. V trimming: 6 bases; J trimming: 4 bases; junction bases outside the gene matches: 5. Germline V CDR1 and CDR2: MNHEY, SMNVEV (reference sequence). The CDR3 loop spans 14 amino acids.

The chain is built from TRBV29-1 and TRBJ2-1, with 16 bases that match TRBD2. This CDR3 has 19 amino acids. Germline-derived CDR1 and CDR2 are SQVTM and ANQGSEA. The V and J ends lost 6 bases and 8 bases, in that order; junction bases with no gene match: 19. The CDR3 bases are TGCAGCGTCCACCGAGGGACTAGCGGGAGGGCCGGGCCGGCGGATGAGCAGTTCTTC. Translating it yields CSVHRGTSGRAGPADEQFF.

In DNA, the CDR3 is TGTGCCAGCTACACGCTAGCGGGGTACAATGAGCAGTTCTTC. Its translation is CASYTLAGYNEQFF. The chain is built from TRBV2 and TRBJ2-1; 9 bases align to TRBD2. The CDR3 runs to 14 residues. V dropped 8 bases and J dropped 4; count of bases not matched to a gene: 6. Germline V gene sequence: CDR1 SNHLY, CDR2 FYNNEI.

This clone was seen a single time. This chain connects TRBV27 to TRBJ2-3; D may be TRBD2 (6 bases). The CDR3 runs to 15 residues. The V end was cut by 3 bases, the J end by 2 bases, with 12 bases between. From germline, CDR1 is MNHEY and CDR2 SMNVEV (reference sequence). The DNA of the CDR3 is TGTGCCAGCAGTTTTACCGCGGGGCCCACAGATACGCAGTATTTT. This encodes CASSFTAGPTDTQYF.

This chain joins TRBV11-1 and TRBJ2-3, with 8 nucleotides matching TRBD2. V lost 2 bases and J lost 4; bases outside the gene matches: 8. The CDR3 consists of 16 residues. Germline V gene data show CDR1 as SGHAT and CDR2 as FQDESV (reference sequence). CDR3 in DNA: TGTGCCAGCAGCTTAATAAGCGGGAGTGGTCCAGATACGCAGTATTTT. The encoded protein is CASSLISGSGPDTQYF.

V gene TRBV19 combines with J gene TRBJ1-1; D possibly corresponds to TRBD1 (6 bases). CDR1 and CDR2 from the germline V gene are LNHDA and SQIVND (reference sequence). V was pared by 3 bases and J by 0 bases, with 11 bases between. The CDR3 loop spans 15 amino acids. CDR3 sequence: CASSIADSMNTEAFF. CDR3 bases: TGTGCCAGTAGTATCGCGGACAGCATGAACACTGAAGCTTTCTTT.

The chain recombines TRBV27 with TRBJ2-1, with 12 bases identical to TRBD2. The CDR3 is made up of 16 amino acids. With 3 bases clipped from V and 5 bases from J, the junction kept 5 bases outside the gene matches. Germline V gene data show CDR1 as MNHEY and CDR2 as SMNVEV (reference sequence). CDR3 amino acids: CASSLRLAGEDNEQFF. CDR3 sequence (DNA): TGTGCCAGCAGTTTGCGACTAGCGGGAGAAGACAATGAGCAGTTCTTC.

This rearrangement joins TRBV15 to TRBJ2-2; D remains unclear. The germline gives CDR1 LNHNV, CDR2 YYDKDF (reference sequence). Trimming cost V 5 bases and J 5 bases, with 9 bases left between them. The CDR3 contains 13 residues. The CDR3 is CATSSGTTGELFF. The CDR3 nucleotides read TGTGCCACCAGCTCCGGAACAACCGGGGAGCTGTTTTTT.

The J gene is TRBJ2-1, the V gene TRBV13, with 13 bases matching TRBD2. After removal of 6 bases from V and 4 bases from J, the junction contained 3 bases not matched to a gene. The CDR3 is made up of 15 amino acids. The V gene's germline CDR1 is PRHDT and CDR2 FYEKMQ (reference sequence). The CDR3 reads CASRPTSGGYNEQFF. The CDR3 DNA is TGTGCCAGCAGACCGACTAGCGGGGGGTACAATGAGCAGTTCTTC.

This clone qualifies as medium-sized (0.01 to 0.1%). V is TRBV7-9 and J is TRBJ1-1; 7 positions agree with TRBD1. CDR3 length: 17 amino acids. From germline, CDR1 is SEHNR and CDR2 FQNEAQ (reference sequence). V trimming: 5 bases; J trimming: 0 bases; junction bases outside the gene matches: 12. The CDR3 sequence is CASSPRGTAGMNTEAFF. The DNA for the CDR3 is TGTGCCAGCAGCCCTAGGGGGACAGCTGGGATGAACACTGAAGCTTTCTTT.

The rearrangement joins TRBV9 to TRBJ2-7; 7 nucleotides match TRBD1. The CDR3 sequence is 13 residues long. The V segment lost 3 bases and the J segment 0 bases; nucleotides outside the gene matches: 0. Germline assignment: CDR1 SGDLS and CDR2 YYNGEE. The CDR3 DNA reads as TGTGCCAGCAGCGGGGACAGCTCCTACGAGCAGTACTTC. Translation: CASSGDSSYEQYF.